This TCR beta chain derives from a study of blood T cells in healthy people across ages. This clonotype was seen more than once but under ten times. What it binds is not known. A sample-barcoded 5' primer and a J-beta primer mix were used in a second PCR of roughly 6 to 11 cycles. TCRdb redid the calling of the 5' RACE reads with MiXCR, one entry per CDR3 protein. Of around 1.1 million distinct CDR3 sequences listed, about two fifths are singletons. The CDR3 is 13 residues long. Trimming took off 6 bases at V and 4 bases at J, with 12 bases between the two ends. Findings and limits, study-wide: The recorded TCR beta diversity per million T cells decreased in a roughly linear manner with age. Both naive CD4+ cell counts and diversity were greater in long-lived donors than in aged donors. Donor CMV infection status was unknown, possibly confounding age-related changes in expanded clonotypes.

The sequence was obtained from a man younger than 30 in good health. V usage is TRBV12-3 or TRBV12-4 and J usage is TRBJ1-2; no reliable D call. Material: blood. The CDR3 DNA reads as TGTGCCAGCAGCCCTGTACTGGGCTATGGCTACACCTTC. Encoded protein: CASSPVLGYGYTF.